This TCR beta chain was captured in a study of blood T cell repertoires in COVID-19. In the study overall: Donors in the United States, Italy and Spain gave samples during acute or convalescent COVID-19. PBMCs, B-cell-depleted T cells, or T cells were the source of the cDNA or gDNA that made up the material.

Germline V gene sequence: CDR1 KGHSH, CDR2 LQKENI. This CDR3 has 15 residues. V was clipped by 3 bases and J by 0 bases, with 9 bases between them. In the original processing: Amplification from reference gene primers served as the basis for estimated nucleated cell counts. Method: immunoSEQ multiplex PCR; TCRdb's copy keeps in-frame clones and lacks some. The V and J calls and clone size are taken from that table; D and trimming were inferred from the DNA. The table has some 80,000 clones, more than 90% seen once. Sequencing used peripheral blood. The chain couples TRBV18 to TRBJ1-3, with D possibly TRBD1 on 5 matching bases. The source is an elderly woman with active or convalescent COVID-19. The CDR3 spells CASSPKTGSGNTIYF. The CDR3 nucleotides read TGTGCCAGCTCACCCAAAACAGGCTCTGGAAACACCATATATTTT.